This is a list of T cell receptor beta chains from one sample in a study of T cell responses to AZD1222 COVID-19 vaccine. The data were produced by immunoSEQ multiplex PCR, yet TCRdb's version contains in-frame clones alone and is incomplete. The sample records 150,000 to 200,000 clones, around 89% being singletons. Sequencing was performed on peripheral blood, taken on day 0 of AZD1222 vaccination. The receptors here all came from an adult in good health. Each CDR3 is given with its conserved first and last residue. The D gene is left open where the match is weak. Size tells how often a clone was seen (once, few, many) or the class of an expanded clone, and some rows leave it out.

V gene,D gene,clone size,J gene,CDR3 DNA,CDR3 protein
TRBV14,NA,NA,TRBJ2-7,TGTGCCAGCAGCCATCGGGCGGGGACCTCCTACGAGCAGTACTTC,CASSHRAGTSYEQYF
TRBV18,TRBD1,NA,TRBJ1-4,TGTGCCAGCTCACCGGGGACAGGCCTTAATGAAAAACTGTTTTTT,CASSPGTGLNEKLFF
TRBV5-4,NA,few,TRBJ1-5,TGTGCCAGCAGCCAGGGGAAAGGTCAGCCCCAGCATTTT,CASSQGKGQPQHF
TRBV6-6,NA,NA,TRBJ1-2,TGTGCCAGCTCCCTAGGGGGGTATGGCTACACCTTC,CASSLGGYGYTF
TRBV28,NA,NA,TRBJ1-5,TGTGCCAGCAGTCTTGGACATCCCAATCAGCCCCAGCATTTT,CASSLGHPNQPQHF
TRBV28,NA,NA,TRBJ2-3,TGTGCCAGCAGACAGACCACAGATACGCAGTATTTT,CASRQTTDTQYF
TRBV12-3/TRBV12-4,NA,NA,TRBJ1-1,TGTGCCAGCAGTTTTTTCTGGGAGACTGAAGCTTTCTTT,CASSFFWETEAFF
TRBV3-1/TRBV3-2,TRBD2,once,TRBJ2-1,TGTGCCAGCAGCTGGGGGACTACCCCTTTGGGAGAGCAGTTCTTC,CASSWGTTPLGEQFF
TRBV5-1,NA,NA,TRBJ1-1,TGCGCCAGCACCGGCGACACTGAAGCTTTCTTT,CASTGDTEAFF
TRBV19,TRBD1,NA,TRBJ1-1,TGTGCCAGTAGCACAAAACAGGGGGGAACCGCTGAAGCTTTCTTT,CASSTKQGGTAEAFF
TRBV19,TRBD1,NA,TRBJ2-7,TGTGCCAGTAAGGGGGACAGGGCCCACGAGCAGTACTTC,CASKGDRAHEQYF
TRBV19,NA,few,TRBJ1-5,TGTGCCAGTAGTCCGACCCGAGGACAGTTCTGGCATTTT,CASSPTRGQFWHF
TRBV29-1,TRBD2,NA,TRBJ2-3,TGCACCGTAACCCCCGGGACTAGCGGCGGGGATACGCAGTATTTT,CTVTPGTSGGDTQYF
TRBV6-1,TRBD1,NA,TRBJ2-7,TGTGCCAGCAGTGATTACCTGCGGGGACAGGCTTTCTCCTACGAGCAGTACTTC,CASSDYLRGQAFSYEQYF
TRBV11-2,TRBD2,NA,TRBJ2-3,TGTGCCAGCAGCTTAGAGACGACTAGCGGGAGAGTTGGGACGTTACATACGCAGTATTTT,CASSLETTSGRVGTLHTQYF
TRBV27,NA,NA,TRBJ2-1,TGTGCCAGCAGCCTAACTAGACGGGAGCAGTTCTTC,CASSLTRREQFF
TRBV3-1/TRBV3-2,TRBD1,NA,TRBJ1-2,TGTGCCAGCAGCGAGACAGGGCGAGGCTATGGCTACACCTTC,CASSETGRGYGYTF
TRBV10-3,NA,NA,TRBJ2-1,TGTGCCATCAGTGCCACAAGTGGCGCGGTCGGTGAGCAGTTCTTC,CAISATSGAVGEQFF
TRBV25-1,NA,few,TRBJ1-1,TGTGCCAGCAGTTGGACGTCCGGGAACACTGAAGCTTTCTTT,CASSWTSGNTEAFF
TRBV19,NA,NA,TRBJ1-1,TGTGCCAGTAGTATAGGATTTACAGGGAAGTACACTGAAGCTTTCTTT,CASSIGFTGKYTEAFF
TRBV14,TRBD1,NA,TRBJ2-1,TGTGCCAGCAGCTCCCCCGGGACAGCTAACAATGAGCAGTTCTTC,CASSSPGTANNEQFF
TRBV29-1,NA,NA,TRBJ1-2,TGCAGCGTTGGGGGTCGCCTTGGGAACTATGGCTACACCTTC,CSVGGRLGNYGYTF
TRBV7-9,NA,NA,TRBJ2-7,TGTGCCAGCAGCTTAATGCAACCGGACTCGGGCGAGCAGTACTTC,CASSLMQPDSGEQYF
TRBV10-3,TRBD1,NA,TRBJ1-2,TGTGCCATCAGCTACGGGACAGGGGGCTTCGGCTACACCTTC,CAISYGTGGFGYTF
TRBV12-3/TRBV12-4,NA,NA,TRBJ2-7,TGTGCCAGCAGCCCCGGAGGGGTCGAGCAGTACTTC,CASSPGGVEQYF